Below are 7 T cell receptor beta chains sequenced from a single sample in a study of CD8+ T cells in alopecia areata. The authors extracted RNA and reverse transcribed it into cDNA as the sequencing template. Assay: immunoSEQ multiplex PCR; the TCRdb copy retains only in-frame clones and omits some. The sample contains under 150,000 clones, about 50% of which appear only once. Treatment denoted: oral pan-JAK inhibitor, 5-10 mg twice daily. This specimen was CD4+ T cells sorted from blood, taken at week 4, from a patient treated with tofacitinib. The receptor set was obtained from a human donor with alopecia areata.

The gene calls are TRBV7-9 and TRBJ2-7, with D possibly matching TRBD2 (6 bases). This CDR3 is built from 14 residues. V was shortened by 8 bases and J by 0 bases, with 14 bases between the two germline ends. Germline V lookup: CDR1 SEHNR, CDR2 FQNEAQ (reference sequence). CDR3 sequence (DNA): TGTGCCAGCGGATTGACGGACTACTCCTACGAGCAGTACTTC. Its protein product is CASGLTDYSYEQYF.

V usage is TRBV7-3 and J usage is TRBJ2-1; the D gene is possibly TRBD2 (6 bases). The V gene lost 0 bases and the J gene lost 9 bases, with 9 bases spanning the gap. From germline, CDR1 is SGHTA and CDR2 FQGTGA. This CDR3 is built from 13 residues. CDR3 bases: TGTGCCAGCAGCTTAACTGGGGGGACTGAGCAGTTCTTC. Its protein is CASSLTGGTEQFF. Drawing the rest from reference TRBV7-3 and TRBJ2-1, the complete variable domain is GAGVSQTPSNKVTEKGKYVELRCDPISGHTALYWYRQSLGQGPEFLIYFQGTGAADDSGLPNDRFFAVRPEGSVSTLKIQRTERGDSAVYLCASSLTGGTEQFFGPGTRLTVL.

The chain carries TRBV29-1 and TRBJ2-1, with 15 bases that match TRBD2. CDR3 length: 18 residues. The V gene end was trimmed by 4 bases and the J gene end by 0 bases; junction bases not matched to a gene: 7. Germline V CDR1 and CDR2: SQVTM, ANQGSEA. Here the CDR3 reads CSVVGLAGGKSSYNEQFF. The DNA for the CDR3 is TGCAGCGTTGTTGGACTAGCGGGAGGGAAGAGCTCCTACAATGAGCAGTTCTTC.

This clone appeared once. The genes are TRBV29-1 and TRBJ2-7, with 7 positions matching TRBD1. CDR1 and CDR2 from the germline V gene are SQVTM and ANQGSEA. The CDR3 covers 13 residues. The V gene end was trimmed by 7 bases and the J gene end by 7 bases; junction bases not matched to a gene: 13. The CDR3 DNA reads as TGCAGCGCAGGAAGTACAGGGGCGCGGGAGCAGTACTTC. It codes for CSAGSTGAREQYF.

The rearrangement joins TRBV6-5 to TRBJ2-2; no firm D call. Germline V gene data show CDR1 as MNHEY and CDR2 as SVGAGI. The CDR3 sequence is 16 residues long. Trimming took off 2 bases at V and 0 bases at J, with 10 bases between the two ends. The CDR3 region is CASSYIGKTNTGELFF. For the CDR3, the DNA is TGTGCCAGCAGTTACATAGGAAAAACGAACACCGGGGAGCTGTTTTTT.

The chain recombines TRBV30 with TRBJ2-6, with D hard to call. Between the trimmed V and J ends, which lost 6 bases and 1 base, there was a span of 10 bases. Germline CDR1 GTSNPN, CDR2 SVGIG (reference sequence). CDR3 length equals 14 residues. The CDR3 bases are TGTGCCTGCACCAGTGGTTCTGGGGCCAACGTCCTGACTTTC. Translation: CACTSGSGANVLTF.

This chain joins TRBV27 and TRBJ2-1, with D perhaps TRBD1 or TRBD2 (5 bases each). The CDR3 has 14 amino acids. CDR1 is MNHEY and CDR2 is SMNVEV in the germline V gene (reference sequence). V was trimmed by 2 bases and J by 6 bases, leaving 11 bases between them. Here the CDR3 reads CASSLLKGSNEQFF. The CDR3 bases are TGTGCCAGCAGTTTACTGAAGGGGAGCAATGAGCAGTTCTTC.